This T cell receptor beta chain is from a study of identical twins. General observations from the study: Whereas memory repertoires showed no such difference, abundant cord blood beta clonotypes carried fewer insertions. The models systematically underestimated how much out-of-frame TCR alpha was shared in monozygotic twins. In drawing conclusions, the study used cross-sectional statistical analysis and did not follow the same donors.

Carrying unique molecular identifiers, the cDNA also gained a universal primer site through template switching. TCRdb reprocessed the 5' RACE reads via MiXCR and lists one record per CDR3 protein. The sample lists approximately 1.8 million distinct CDR3 sequences, roughly 35% occurring once. Germline values: CDR1 KGHSH, CDR2 LQKENI. The V end lost 1 base, the J end lost 3 bases, and 12 bases lay between the germline ends. This CDR3 region has 16 residues. Comments on this clonotype: Its antigen is unknown.

The rearrangement links TRBV18 to TRBJ1-4, with D unresolved. Sequenced: cord blood. The receptor comes from a newborn girl in good health. In DNA form, the CDR3 reads TGTGCCAGCTCACCACGGGCAGCGGAGGCTAATGAAAAACTGTTTTTT. Translation: CASSPRAAEANEKLFF.